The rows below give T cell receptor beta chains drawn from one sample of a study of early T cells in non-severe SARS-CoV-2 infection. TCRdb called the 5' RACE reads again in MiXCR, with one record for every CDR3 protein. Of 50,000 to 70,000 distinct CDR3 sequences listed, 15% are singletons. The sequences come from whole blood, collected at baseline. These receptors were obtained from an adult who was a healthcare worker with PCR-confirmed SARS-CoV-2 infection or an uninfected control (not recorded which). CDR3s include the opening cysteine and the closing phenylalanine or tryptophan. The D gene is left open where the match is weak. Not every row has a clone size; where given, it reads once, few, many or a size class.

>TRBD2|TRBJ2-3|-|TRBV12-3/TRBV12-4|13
TGTGCCAGCAGGAGAGAAGGCGGGGGTACGCAGTATTTT
CASRREGGGTQYF
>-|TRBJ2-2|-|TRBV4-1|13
TGCGCCAGCAGCCAAGGAGGGATCGGGGAGCTGTTTTTT
CASSQGGIGELFF
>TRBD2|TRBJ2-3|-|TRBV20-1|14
TGCAGTGCCAGACTAGCGGGAGGAGCAGATACGCAGTATTTT
CSARLAGGADTQYF
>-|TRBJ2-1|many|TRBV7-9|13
TGTGCCAGCAGCGAGAAGGGGCTGGATGAGCAGTTCTTC
CASSEKGLDEQFF
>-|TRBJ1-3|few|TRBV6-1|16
TGTGCCAGCAGTGAGCTCTACGTGAGCTCTGGAAACACCATATATTTT
CASSELYVSSGNTIYF
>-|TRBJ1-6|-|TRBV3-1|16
TGTGCCAGCAGCCAAGGACCCGGGGGGGTTAATTCACCCCTCCACTTT
CASSQGPGGVNSPLHF
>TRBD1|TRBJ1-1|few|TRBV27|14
TGTGCCAGCAGTTTATCGACAGGGACGACTGAAGCTTTCTTT
CASSLSTGTTEAFF
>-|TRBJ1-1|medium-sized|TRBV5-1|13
TGCGCCAGCAGCTTGAAACAAGACACTGAAGCTTTCTTT
CASSLKQDTEAFF
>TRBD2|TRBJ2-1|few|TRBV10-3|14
TGTGCCATCAGTGACGGTGCGGGAGGGCCGGAGCAGTTCTTC
CAISDGAGGPEQFF
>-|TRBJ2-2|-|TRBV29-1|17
TGCAGCGTTGAAAGTTGCGGGCAGAGGAACGACACCGGGGAGCTGTTTTTT
CSVESCGQRNDTGELFF
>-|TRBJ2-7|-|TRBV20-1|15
TGCAGTGCTAGAGAAGGGTTTCTCCCTACCTACGAGCAGTACTTC
CSAREGFLPTYEQYF
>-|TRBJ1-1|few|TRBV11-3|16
TGTGCCAGCAGCTTAGATGGGCGGGACGGAAGGACTGAAGCTTTCTTT
CASSLDGRDGRTEAFF
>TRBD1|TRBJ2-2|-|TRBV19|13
TGTGCCAGTAGCGGACAGGGGTACGGGGAGCTGTTTTTT
CASSGQGYGELFF
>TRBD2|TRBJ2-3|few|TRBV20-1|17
TGCAGTGCTAGAGATCTGCGGCGGGGGGGGCCCACAGATACGCAGTATTTT
CSARDLRRGGPTDTQYF
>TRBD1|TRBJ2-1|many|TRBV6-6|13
TGTGCCAGCAATCAATACAGGGGCAATGAGCAGTTCTTC
CASNQYRGNEQFF
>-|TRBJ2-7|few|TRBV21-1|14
TGTGCCAGCAGCAAAGATATTATTTCCTACGAGCAGTACTTC
CASSKDIISYEQYF
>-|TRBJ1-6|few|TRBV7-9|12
TGTGCAGGGGCCAAGATTAATTCACCCCTCCACTTT
CAGAKINSPLHF
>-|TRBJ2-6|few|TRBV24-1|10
TGTGCCACCGGGACCAACGTCCTGACTTTC
CATGTNVLTF
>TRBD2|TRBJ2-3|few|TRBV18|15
TGTGCCAGCTCCCGAGGAAGCGGGACGGGAGATACGCAGTATTTT
CASSRGSGTGDTQYF
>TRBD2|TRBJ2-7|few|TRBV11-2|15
TGTGCCAGCAGCTCTCGTCTAGCGGGAGGGAGCGAGCAGTACTTC
CASSSRLAGGSEQYF
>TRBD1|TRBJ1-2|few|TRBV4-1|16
TGCGCCAGCAGCCTCTCCGGGACAGGGGTAGGGTATGGCTACACCTTC
CASSLSGTGVGYGYTF
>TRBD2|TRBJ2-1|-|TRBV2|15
TGTGCCAGCAGTGATAGCGGGAGGGCCAGCGGTGAGCAGTTCTTC
CASSDSGRASGEQFF
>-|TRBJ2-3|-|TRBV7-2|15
TGTGCCAGCAGCAGAGGAGGGGCCCGCACAGATACGCAGTATTTT
CASSRGGARTDTQYF
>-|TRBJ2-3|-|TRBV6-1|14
TGTGCCAGCAGTGAAGTATATTACGCAGATACGCAGTATTTT
CASSEVYYADTQYF
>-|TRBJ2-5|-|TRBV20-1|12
TGCAGTGCTAGACGTGTCCAAGAGACCCAGTACTTC
CSARRVQETQYF
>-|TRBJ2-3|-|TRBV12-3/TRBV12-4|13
TGTGCCAGCAGTCCACTACCCTCCGGGACGCAGTATTTT
CASSPLPSGTQYF
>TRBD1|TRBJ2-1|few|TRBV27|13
TGTGCCTGCCGGGACAGGGGCGGTGGTGAGCAGTTCTTC
CACRDRGGGEQFF
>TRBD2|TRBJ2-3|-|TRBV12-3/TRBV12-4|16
TGTGCCAGCAGTTTAGACCTAGCGGGAAGCACAGATACGCAGTATTTT
CASSLDLAGSTDTQYF
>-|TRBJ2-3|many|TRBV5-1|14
TGCGCCAGCATGACGGGGGCGTTGACAGATACGCAGTATTTT
CASMTGALTDTQYF
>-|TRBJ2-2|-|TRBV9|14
TGTGCCAGCAGCGTAGTACAGTACACCGGGGAGCTGTTTTTT
CASSVVQYTGELFF
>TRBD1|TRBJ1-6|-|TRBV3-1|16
TGTGCCAGCAGCCACAAAGGACAGGGCCCCACTTCACCCCTCCACTTT
CASSHKGQGPTSPLHF
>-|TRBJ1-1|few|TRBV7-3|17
TGTGCCAGCAGGATGAATCCGGGACACCTAATATACACTGAAGCTTTCTTT
CASRMNPGHLIYTEAFF
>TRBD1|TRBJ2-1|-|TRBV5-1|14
TGCGCCAGCAGCCTGGGACAGGGTTACAATGAGCAGTTCTTC
CASSLGQGYNEQFF
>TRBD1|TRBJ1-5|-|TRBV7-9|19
TGTGCCAGCAGCTTCCACTTTAGGACTAGGACAGGGAGCAATCAGCCCCAGCATTTT
CASSFHFRTRTGSNQPQHF
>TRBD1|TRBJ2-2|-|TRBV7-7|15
TGTGCTAGCAGCTATCAGACAGGGTCCACCGGGGAGCTGTTTTTT
CASSYQTGSTGELFF
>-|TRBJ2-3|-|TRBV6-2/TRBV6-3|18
TGTGCCAGCAGTTACTCGAGTAGGGACCCAGGGATGGCAGATACGCAGTATTTT
CASSYSSRDPGMADTQYF
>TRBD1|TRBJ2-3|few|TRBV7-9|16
TGTGCCAGCAGCTTAGGAGACAGGGGTCTCAGAGATACGCAGTATTTT
CASSLGDRGLRDTQYF
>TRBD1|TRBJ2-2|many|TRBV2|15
TGTGCCAGCAGTTCTAGACAGGGGTCCACCGGGGAGCTGTTTTTT
CASSSRQGSTGELFF
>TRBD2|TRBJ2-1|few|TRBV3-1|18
TGTGCCAGCAGCCCGAACCCCGGAGCGGGGCCCCCCCCGAATGAGCAGTTCTTC
CASSPNPGAGPPPNEQFF
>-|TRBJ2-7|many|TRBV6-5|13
TGTGCCAGCAGTTCGGCCAGGGAATACGAGCAGTACTTC
CASSSAREYEQYF
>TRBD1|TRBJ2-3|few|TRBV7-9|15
TGTGCCAGCAGCTCCAGACAGGGATACACAGATACGCAGTATTTT
CASSSRQGYTDTQYF
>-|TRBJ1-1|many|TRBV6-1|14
TGTGCCAGCACTAGACACTTGATGAACACTGAAGCTTTCTTT
CASTRHLMNTEAFF
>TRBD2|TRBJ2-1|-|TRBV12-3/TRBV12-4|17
TGTGCCAGCAGCCCATTTTTGGGTAGCGGGGGTCTCAATGAGCAGTTCTTC
CASSPFLGSGGLNEQFF
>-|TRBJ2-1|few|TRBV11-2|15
TGTGCCAGCAGCTTGCAGCGGGCCTCCTACAATGAGCAGTTCTTC
CASSLQRASYNEQFF
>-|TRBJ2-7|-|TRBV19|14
TGTGCCAGTAGTATAAGAGACCCCATCTACGAGCAGTACTTC
CASSIRDPIYEQYF
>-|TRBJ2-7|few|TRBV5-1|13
TGCGCCAGCAGCTCTAGCCTCAGAAACGAGCAGTACTTC
CASSSSLRNEQYF
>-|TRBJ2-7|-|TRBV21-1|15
TGTGCCAGCAGCTTCACAGGGTGCCTATTATACGAGCAGTACTTC
CASSFTGCLLYEQYF
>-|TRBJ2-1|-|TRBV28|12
TGTGCCAGCTGTCAGTCGTACAATGAGCAGTTCTTC
CASCQSYNEQFF
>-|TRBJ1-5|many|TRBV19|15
TGTGCCAGTACCCCGCGGGGCGTTCGGGATCAGCCCCAGCATTTT
CASTPRGVRDQPQHF
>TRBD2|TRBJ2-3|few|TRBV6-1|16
TGTGCCAGCAGTGAAGAAAGAGCGGGGGGTACAGATACGCAGTATTTT
CASSEERAGGTDTQYF
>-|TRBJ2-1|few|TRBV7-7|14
TGTGCTAGCAGCTTAGCTAGTTCTCGCAATGAGCAGTTCTTC
CASSLASSRNEQFF
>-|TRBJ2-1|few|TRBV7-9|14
TGTGCCAGCAGCCTGATAGCGGTTTACAATGAGCAGTTCTTC
CASSLIAVYNEQFF
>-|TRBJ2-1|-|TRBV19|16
TGTGCCAGTAGTCCAGACGGGCGGTGGGCGAGGAATGAGCAGTTCTTC
CASSPDGRWARNEQFF
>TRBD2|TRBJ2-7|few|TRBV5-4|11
TGTGCCACCGGACTAGCGCAGGAGCAGTACTTC
CATGLAQEQYF
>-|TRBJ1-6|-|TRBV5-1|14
TGCGCCAGCAGCTCAACAGGGAATGATTCACCCCTCCACTTT
CASSSTGNDSPLHF